The 13 T cell receptor beta chains below all came from one sample that was sequenced in a study of Tregs in tolerant kidney transplant recipients. Generated by immunoSEQ multiplex PCR, the TCRdb table keeps only in-frame clones and is missing some. The table has about 64,000 clones, about 87% seen once. The nonmyeloablative bone marrow transplants came from related graft donors, with transient mixed chimerism. The starting material was CD4+ T cells from blood (PBMCs), obtained 6 months after the transplant. The receptor source for this set is a human patient who received a combined kidney and bone marrow transplant. Some T cells here may be from the graft donor.

V gene TRBV4-3 combines with J gene TRBJ1-1, with D unclear. In germline, CDR1 is LGHNA, CDR2 YSLEER. Trimming took 6 bases from V and 1 from J, leaving 12 bases between them. The CDR3 consists of 14 residues. The CDR3 spells CASRGPLQNTEAFF. The CDR3 DNA reads as TGCGCCAGCAGGGGCCCTTTACAGAACACTGAAGCTTTCTTT.

The chain couples TRBV19 to TRBJ2-1; D might be TRBD1 (6 bases). This CDR3 comprises 17 residues. V gave up 10 bases and J gave up 0 bases, with 22 bases separating them. CDR1 is LNHDA, CDR2 SQIVND, per germline (reference sequence). The CDR3 loop is CANQLGGPISSYNEQFF. CDR3 coding DNA: TGTGCCAACCAACTAGGGGGACCCATAAGCTCCTACAATGAGCAGTTCTTC.

The chain links TRBV19 to TRBJ1-1; weak D call: TRBD1 (6 bases). Germline V CDR1 and CDR2: LNHDA, SQIVND (reference sequence). V lost 2 bases and J lost 0, with 13 bases in between. This CDR3 spans 16 amino acids. CDR3 DNA sequence: TGTGCCAGTAGTATATTTGGGGGACACATGAACACTGAAGCTTTCTTT. Its protein product is CASSIFGGHMNTEAFF.

The rearrangement links TRBV28 to TRBJ1-5; D perhaps matches TRBD1 (5 bases). This CDR3 region has 14 residues. V dropped 3 bases and J dropped 7 bases, with 13 bases sitting between them. CDR1 MDHEN and CDR2 SYDVKM come from the germline V gene. The CDR3 reads CASSFGGARQPQHF. The CDR3 DNA sequence: TGTGCCAGCAGTTTTGGTGGGGCTCGACAGCCCCAGCATTTT.

The chain employs TRBV5-1 and TRBJ2-1; D perhaps matches TRBD1 (6 bases). This CDR3 spans 16 amino acids. Germline assignment: CDR1 SGHRS and CDR2 YFSETQ. Deletions cut 0 bases from V and 1 base from J, with 11 bases between. The CDR3 bases are TGCGCCAGCAGCTTGGTGGCAGGGGCATCCTACAATGAGCAGTTCTTC. This translates into CASSLVAGASYNEQFF.

This chain links TRBV30 with TRBJ2-3; D is possibly TRBD1 (8 bases). Deletions cut 2 bases from V and 3 bases from J, with 18 bases between. The CDR3 loop spans 16 amino acids. Looked up from germline, CDR1 is GTSNPN and CDR2 is SVGIG (reference sequence). The CDR3 protein is CAWSSYGQGGTDTQYF. CDR3 DNA sequence: TGTGCCTGGAGTTCTTATGGACAGGGAGGGACAGATACGCAGTATTTT.

The chain combines TRBV5-4 with TRBJ2-1, with D possibly TRBD2 on 5 matching bases. The CDR3 runs 15 residues. V was pared by 7 bases and J by 4 bases, with 18 bases between. Germline V gives CDR1 SGHNT, CDR2 YYREEE (reference sequence). Here the CDR3 reads CASRPRAGLYNEQFF. CDR3 DNA: TGTGCCAGCCGTCCTCGGGCGGGTCTGTACAATGAGCAGTTCTTC. Full variable domain (rest looked up from reference TRBV5-4 and TRBJ2-1): ETGVTQSPTHLIKTRGQQVTLRCSSQSGHNTVSWYQQALGQGPQFIFQYYREEENGRGNFPPRFSGLQFPNYSSELNVNALELDDSALYLCASRPRAGLYNEQFFGPGTRLTVL.

The rearrangement joins TRBV5-4 to TRBJ2-1, with a tentative D call TRBD2 (5 bases). CDR1 and CDR2 from the germline V gene are SGHNT and YYREEE (reference sequence). This CDR3 is built from 14 residues. V was pared by 0 bases and J by 5 bases, with 9 bases between. The CDR3 spells CASSLALADNEQFF. The CDR3 coding sequence is TGTGCCAGCAGCTTGGCCCTAGCCGACAATGAGCAGTTCTTC. Using reference TRBV5-4 and TRBJ2-1 for the parts outside the CDR3, the full variable domain is ETGVTQSPTHLIKTRGQQVTLRCSSQSGHNTVSWYQQALGQGPQFIFQYYREEENGRGNFPPRFSGLQFPNYSSELNVNALELDDSALYLCASSLALADNEQFFGPGTRLTVL.

V usage is TRBV7-2 and J usage is TRBJ2-7; 9 positions agree with TRBD1. The CDR3 runs to 15 residues. Germline V lookup: CDR1 SGHTA, CDR2 FQGNSA. Trimming removed 2 bases from V and 7 bases from J; junction bases left unmatched: 9. CDR3 bases: TGTGCCAGCAGCTTAATACTGGGACAGGGCGGAGAGCAGTACTTC. Translating it yields CASSLILGQGGEQYF.

The chain carries TRBV29-1 and TRBJ2-7, with D perhaps TRBD2 (5 bases). The CDR3 contains 14 residues. CDR1 and CDR2 from the germline V gene are SQVTM and ANQGSEA. Trimming took 1 base from V and 5 from J, leaving 15 bases between them. The CDR3, as DNA: TGCAGCGTTGAAGTCCGGTCGGGGATAGACGAGCAGTACTTC. This gives the protein CSVEVRSGIDEQYF.

J is TRBJ1-5 and V is TRBV4-1; 8 bases agree with TRBD1. Germline V lookup: CDR1 MGHRA, CDR2 YSYEKL. With 2 bases clipped from V and 4 bases from J, the junction kept 7 bases outside the gene matches. The CDR3 contains 16 residues. In DNA form, the CDR3 reads TGCGCCAGCAGCCAATGGACAGGGTGGTCTAATCAGCCCCAGCATTTT. Its translation is CASSQWTGWSNQPQHF.

Regarding this clone: The same CDR3 arises from other DNA sequences in this sample as well. The J gene is TRBJ2-1, the V gene TRBV7-2; 10 bases map to TRBD1. Losses at the gene ends were 4 bases for V and 7 bases for J; bases not matched to a gene: 4. There are 14 residues in the CDR3. Germline CDR1 SGHTA, CDR2 FQGNSA. In DNA form, the CDR3 reads TGTGCCAGCAGCTGGGACAGGGGTGGGAATGAGCAGTTCTTC. It translates to CASSWDRGGNEQFF.

The chain links TRBV6-4 to TRBJ2-2; 7 nucleotides match TRBD1. This CDR3 has 16 residues. V trimming: 5 bases; J trimming: 0 bases; junction bases outside the gene matches: 6. CDR1 is MRHNA and CDR2 is SNTAGT in the germline V gene. As DNA, the CDR3 is TGTGCCAGCAGTCCCCGTGACAGGGCGAACACCGGGGAGCTGTTTTTT. Amino acids: CASSPRDRANTGELFF.